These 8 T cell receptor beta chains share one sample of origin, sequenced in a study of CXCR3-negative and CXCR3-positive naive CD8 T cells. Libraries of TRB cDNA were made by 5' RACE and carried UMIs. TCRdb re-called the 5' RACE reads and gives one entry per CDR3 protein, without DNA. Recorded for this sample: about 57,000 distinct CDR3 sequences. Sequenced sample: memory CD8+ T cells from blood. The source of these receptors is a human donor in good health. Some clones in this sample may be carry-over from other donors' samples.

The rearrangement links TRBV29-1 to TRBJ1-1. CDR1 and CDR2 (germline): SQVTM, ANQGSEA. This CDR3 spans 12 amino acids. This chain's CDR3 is CSVEYSLTEAFF. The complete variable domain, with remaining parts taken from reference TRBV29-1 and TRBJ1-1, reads SAVISQKPSRDICQRGTSLTIQCQVDSQVTMMFWYRQQPGQSLTLIATANQGSEATYESGFVIDKFPISRPNLTFSTLTVSNMSPEDSSIYLCSVEYSLTEAFFGQGTRLTVV.

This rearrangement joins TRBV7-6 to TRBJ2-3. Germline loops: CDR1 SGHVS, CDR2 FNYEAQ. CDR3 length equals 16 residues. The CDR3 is CASSPIDGVITDTQYF.

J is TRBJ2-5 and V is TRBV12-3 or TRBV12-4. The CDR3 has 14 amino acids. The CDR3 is CASSLAGSQETQYF.

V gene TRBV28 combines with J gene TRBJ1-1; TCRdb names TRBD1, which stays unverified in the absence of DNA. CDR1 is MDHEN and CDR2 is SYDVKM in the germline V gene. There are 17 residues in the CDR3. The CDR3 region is CASSLWRGGAEDTEAFF.

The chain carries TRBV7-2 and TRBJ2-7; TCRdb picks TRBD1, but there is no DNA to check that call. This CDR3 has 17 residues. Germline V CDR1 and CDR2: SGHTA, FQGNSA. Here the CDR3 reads CASSEPSEQGPSYEQYF.

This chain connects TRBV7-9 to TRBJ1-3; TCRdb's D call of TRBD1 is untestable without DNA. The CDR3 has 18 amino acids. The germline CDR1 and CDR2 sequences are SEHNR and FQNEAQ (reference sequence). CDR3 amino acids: CASSLGDWATHSGNTIYF.

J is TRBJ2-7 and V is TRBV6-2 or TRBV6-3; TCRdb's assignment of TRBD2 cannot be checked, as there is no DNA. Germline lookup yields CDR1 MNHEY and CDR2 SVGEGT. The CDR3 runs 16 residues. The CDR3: CASSSLLAGSAYEQYF.

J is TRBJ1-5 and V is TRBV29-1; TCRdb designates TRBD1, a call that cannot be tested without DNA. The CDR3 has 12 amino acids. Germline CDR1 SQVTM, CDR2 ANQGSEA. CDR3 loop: CSVEEDGTAQHF. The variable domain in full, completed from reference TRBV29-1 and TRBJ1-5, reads SAVISQKPSRDICQRGTSLTIQCQVDSQVTMMFWYRQQPGQSLTLIATANQGSEATYESGFVIDKFPISRPNLTFSTLTVSNMSPEDSSIYLCSVEEDGTAQHFGDGTRLSIL.